Presented here are 20 T cell receptor beta chains from one specimen sequenced in a study of T cells in Graves' hyperthyroidism and ophthalmopathy. TCR beta CDR3 regions were amplified from RNA. In the first-round RT-PCR of the TCR CDR3, the HTBI primer set was used. TCRdb called the multiplex PCR reads again in MiXCR, with one record for every CDR3 protein. The sample lists about 200,000 distinct CDR3 sequences; 17% were seen once. Sequencing was carried out using blood. The receptors here all came from a woman aged 45-60 years with Graves' hyperthyroidism.

V usage is TRBV15 and J usage is TRBJ2-7; 13 nucleotides align to TRBD2. Trimming took 0 bases from V and 4 from J; bases not matched to a gene: 0. Germline CDR1 LNHNV, CDR2 YYDKDF (reference sequence). This CDR3 is 15 amino acids long. The CDR3 DNA sequence: TGTGCCACCAGCAGAGAACTAGCGGGAGGGTACGAGCAGTACTTC. Translated, it gives CATSRELAGGYEQYF.

This clonotype was counted ten times or more. The chain joins TRBV10-3 to TRBJ1-5; D is ambiguous. The V and J ends lost 4 bases and 1 base respectively, with 2 bases between them. In germline, CDR1 is ENHRY, CDR2 SYGVKD. The CDR3 runs to 12 residues. CDR3 DNA: TGTGCCATCAGTGTCAGCAATCAGCCCCAGCATTTT. Translated: CAISVSNQPQHF.

The chain has TRBV6-1 and TRBJ2-1; D is possibly TRBD1 or TRBD2 (7 bases each). V was trimmed by 6 bases and J by 0 bases, leaving 18 bases between them. This CDR3 comprises 17 residues. The germline gives CDR1 MNHNS, CDR2 SASEGT. CDR3 sequence (DNA): TGTGCCAGCAGCCCAAGGGGGCTAGCGGTCTCCTACAATGAGCAGTTCTTC. This encodes CASSPRGLAVSYNEQFF.

This clonotype was observed a few times. A much more abundant neighbour one base away suggests this may be a read error. The conserved phenylalanine or tryptophan is not found at the CDR3 terminus, so this likely reflects a read error. As DNA, the CDR3 is TGTGCCAGCACTCACGGTCTGCGGGACGGTCGTGAGCAGTACCTC. Protein sequence: CASTHGLRDGREQYL. The rearrangement links TRBV12-3 or TRBV12-4 to TRBJ2-7, with D tentatively TRBD2 (6 bases). Trimming left V 7 bases short and J 7 bases short, with 23 bases between. The CDR3 is 15 amino acids.

This clonotype occurred many times. The rearrangement uses TRBV20-1 and TRBJ2-5, with D possibly called TRBD1 or TRBD2 (5 bases each). The CDR3 totals 14 residues. V was pared by 2 bases and J by 5 bases, with 15 bases between. Germline loops: CDR1 DFQATT, CDR2 SNEGSKA (reference sequence). In nucleotides, the CDR3 is TGCAGTGCTAGAAAAGACGGACGGGGCGAGACCCAGTACTTC. It codes for CSARKDGRGETQYF.

The rearrangement links TRBV5-1 to TRBJ2-3, with 7 bases that match TRBD2. Germline trimming cut 4 bases from V and 0 bases from J; bases unmatched to any gene: 8. This CDR3 comprises 16 residues. CDR1 and CDR2 from the germline V gene are SGHRS and YFSETQ. The CDR3 protein is CASSLPVSGSTDTQYF. As DNA, the CDR3 is TGCGCCAGCAGCCTTCCCGTTAGCGGGAGCACAGATACGCAGTATTTT.

This sequence joins TRBV5-1 and TRBJ1-1; no reliable D call. Trimming cost V 3 bases and J 8 bases, with 20 bases left between them. The length of the CDR3 is 15 residues. The germline CDR1 and CDR2 sequences are SGHRS and YFSETQ. The chain's CDR3 is CASSSASQSLGEAFF. As DNA, the CDR3 is TGCGCCAGCAGCTCCGCGAGTCAGTCCCTGGGGGAAGCTTTCTTT.

This chain connects TRBV20-1 to TRBJ1-2; no clear D gene. V gave up 6 bases and J gave up 0 bases, with 23 bases separating them. The CDR3 is made up of 17 amino acids. Germline V gives CDR1 DFQATT, CDR2 SNEGSKA (reference sequence). The CDR3 DNA is TGCAGTGCCCCTCAGGAGCCCTCAAGAGAGTCTAACTATGGCTACACCTTC. The encoded protein is CSAPQEPSRESNYGYTF.

The chain uses TRBV19 and TRBJ2-5, with D possibly being TRBD1 or TRBD2 (5 bases each). This CDR3 spans 15 amino acids. Per germline, CDR1 LNHDA and CDR2 SQIVND (reference sequence). The V end was cut by 3 bases, the J end by 3 bases, with 14 bases between. The CDR3 bases are TGTGCCAGTAGTATTCTGGGAAGGGGAGAAGAGACCCAGTACTTC. Translated: CASSILGRGEETQYF.

The J gene is TRBJ2-5, the V gene TRBV20-1; TRBD2 matches at 9 bases. Germline CDR1 is DFQATT and CDR2 is SNEGSKA (reference sequence). The CDR3 length is 14 residues. J lost 7 bases, V lost 0 bases, and 6 bases had no gene match. CDR3 in DNA: TGCAGTGCTAGAGAGGCGGGGCGGGAGGGGACCCAGTACTTC. This translates into CSAREAGREGTQYF.

This clonotype occurred many times. CDR3 protein: CASSVMSGRGTGELFF. The CDR3 DNA reads TGTGCCAGCAGCGTAATGAGCGGGAGGGGCACCGGGGAGCTGTTTTTT. The chain couples TRBV9 to TRBJ2-2, with 10 bases lining up with TRBD2. The CDR3 has 16 amino acids. Germline V CDR1 and CDR2: SGDLS, YYNGEE. Unmatched junction bases numbered 4, after V lost 1 base and J lost 4 bases.

Concerning this clonotype itself: A much larger clonotype is one base distant, so this may be a read error. The gene calls are TRBV10-1 and TRBJ2-1; D might be TRBD1 (6 bases). V gave up 4 bases and J gave up 6 bases, with 7 bases separating them. Germline-derived CDR1 and CDR2 are WNHNN and SYGVQD (reference sequence). The CDR3 spans 12 residues. This chain's CDR3 is CASSVGANEQFF. For the CDR3, the DNA is TGCGCCAGCAGTGTGGGGGCCAATGAGCAGTTCTTC.

At least ten counts were recorded for this clonotype. The chain recombines TRBV20-1 with TRBJ1-6; D possibly corresponds to TRBD1 (5 bases). CDR3 length equals 14 residues. CDR1 is DFQATT and CDR2 is SNEGSKA in the germline V gene (reference sequence). Trimming took off 1 base at V and 8 bases at J, with 12 bases between the two ends. The chain's CDR3 is CSARALAGHSPLHF. For the CDR3, the DNA is TGCAGTGCTAGAGCGTTGGCAGGGCATTCACCCCTCCACTTT.

This clonotype was detected a few times. The genes are TRBV4-2 and TRBJ1-5; tentative D call: TRBD1 (5 bases). Trimming cost V 0 bases and J 7 bases, with 13 bases left between them. The CDR3 consists of 15 residues. Germline-derived CDR1 and CDR2 are LGHNA and YNFKEQ. As DNA, the CDR3 is TGTGCCAGCAGCCAAGATTCGGGTGGGGGGCAGCCCCAGCATTTT. Translating it yields CASSQDSGGGQPQHF.

The J gene is TRBJ1-3, the V gene TRBV2; no definite D call. Trimming shortened V by 0 bases and J by 0 bases, and 18 bases separated the two germline ends. CDR1 and CDR2 (germline): SNHLY, FYNNEI. The length of the CDR3 is 19 residues. The CDR3 nucleotides are TGTGCCAGCAGTGAAGCCCCCCCCGGGATGAGAAGCTCTGGAAACACCATATATTTT. Translating it yields CASSEAPPGMRSSGNTIYF.

V usage is TRBV7-9 and J usage is TRBJ2-5; D possibly corresponds to TRBD2 (5 bases). This CDR3 is 18 amino acids long. Trimming cost V 2 bases and J 5 bases, with 24 bases left between them. Germline V CDR1 and CDR2: SEHNR, FQNEAQ (reference sequence). This CDR3 reads CASSLLGRSSPNGETQYF. CDR3 coding DNA: TGTGCCAGCAGCTTATTAGGGAGAAGCTCTCCGAACGGGGAGACCCAGTACTTC.

This clonotype was observed at least ten times. This chain links TRBV12-3 or TRBV12-4 with TRBJ2-7; 11 bases are shared with TRBD2. The V and J ends lost 5 bases and 6 bases, in that order; junction bases with no gene match: 6. This CDR3 has 14 amino acids. The CDR3 loop is CASSLLAGGFEQYF. The CDR3 region has the DNA TGTGCCAGCAGTCTGCTAGCGGGAGGTTTCGAGCAGTACTTC.

The table lists this clonotype with a few counts. The gene calls are TRBV27 and TRBJ2-2; 10 bases fit TRBD2. CDR1 is MNHEY and CDR2 is SMNVEV in the germline V gene (reference sequence). V was clipped by 5 bases and J by 4 bases; unmatched bases: 4. This CDR3 is built from 15 residues. CDR3 residues: CASSILAGVTGELFF. CDR3 bases: TGTGCCAGCAGTATCCTAGCGGGAGTCACCGGGGAGCTGTTTTTT.

Ten or more counts support this clonotype. The chain couples TRBV12-5 to TRBJ2-7; D is possibly TRBD1 or TRBD2 (5 bases each). Germline CDR1 reads LGHNT; CDR2 reads FRNRAP. CDR3 length: 13 residues. Trimming removed 2 bases at V and 4 bases at J, with 9 bases between. Here the CDR3 reads CASGLIEGYEQYF. The DNA for the CDR3 is TGTGCTAGTGGTTTGATCGAGGGGTACGAGCAGTACTTC.

This chain joins TRBV3-1 and TRBJ2-6; D is undetermined. The CDR3 runs 15 residues. The ends were cut back, 0 bases at V and 12 bases at J, with 15 bases in the middle. Looked up from germline, CDR1 is LGHDT and CDR2 is YNNKEL (reference sequence). The CDR3 protein is CASSQDLASSGVLTF. The CDR3 bases are TGTGCCAGCAGCCAAGATCTCGCATCCTCGGGCGTCCTGACTTTC.